This T cell receptor (beta chain) was identified during a study of regulatory T cells in long-lasting Graves disease. iRepertoire HTBI primers and Arm-PCR of CDR3 regions built TCR beta libraries. TCRdb analysed the multiplex PCR reads with MiXCR anew, one entry per CDR3 protein. The data show roughly 500,000 distinct CDR3 sequences, roughly 14% seen once. This clonotype has at least ten counts. Its antigen is unknown. Overall study results and limits: Persistent Graves' patients showed a TCR diversity that was lower than that of newly diagnosed ones.

Trimming cost V 2 bases and J 3 bases; bases outside gene matches: 3. CDR1 and CDR2 from the germline V gene are SGHNT and YYREEE (reference sequence). The CDR3 has 14 residues. Sample time point: newly diagnosed GD, antithyroid drugs for less than 3 months. The TCR library was prepared using RNA isolated from PBMCs. This same sample was also taken into another study, of T cells in Graves' hyperthyroidism and ophthalmopathy. That work contributes: Lactation, pregnancy, other autoimmune disease or uncontrolled infection excluded patients.

The clonotype was recovered from a man aged 25-45 years with Graves disease. The chain links TRBV5-4 to TRBJ2-3; 7 nucleotides match TRBD1. This material consisted of peripheral blood mononuclear cells (PBMCs), taken at new diagnosis, from a patient treated with antithyroid drugs. CDR3 protein: CASSFAGGTDTQYF. In DNA, the CDR3 is TGTGCCAGCAGCTTTGCAGGGGGAACAGATACGCAGTATTTT. Looking up the rest from reference TRBV5-4 and TRBJ2-3 gives the full variable domain: ETGVTQSPTHLIKTRGQQVTLRCSSQSGHNTVSWYQQALGQGPQFIFQYYREEENGRGNFPPRFSGLQFPNYSSELNVNALELDDSALYLCASSFAGGTDTQYFGPGTRLTVL.